The entry below gives a single TCR beta chain sequence along with its context. Its cognate antigen is unknown. TCRdb reprocessed the 5' RACE reads via MiXCR and lists one record per CDR3 protein. The sample includes 600,000 to 850,000 distinct CDR3 sequences, roughly 18% of them seen just once. This entry belongs to a study of identical twins. Germline CDR1 is MDHEN and CDR2 is SYDVKM. Trimming took off 3 bases at V and 2 bases at J, with 8 bases between the two ends. This CDR3 has 15 amino acids. Notes on the study in general: Memory repertoires lacked the insertion deficit that abundant cord blood beta clonotypes showed. Conclusions were drawn cross-sectionally by statistical analysis, without following the same donors.

These data were also reused for a study on T cells expressing NK-cell markers. That paper states: No clear determination of HCMV specificity was made for expanded NKG2C+ T cell clones.

The chain uses TRBV28 and TRBJ2-6; D is unclear. The clonotype comes from a woman younger than 30 in good health. The material sequenced was PBMCs. CDR3 coding DNA: TGTGCCAGCAGTTTCAGGAATCCTGGGGCCAACGTCCTGACTTTC. This gives the protein CASSFRNPGANVLTF.